The T cell receptor beta chain described here comes from a study of blood T cell repertoires in COVID-19. V shed 2 bases, J shed 4 bases, and the junction held 5 bases outside the gene matches. In germline, CDR1 is SGHRS, CDR2 YFSETQ. The CDR3 is made up of 16 amino acids. Per the original data handling: The assay estimated nucleated cells by amplifying reference gene primers. This table comes from immunoSEQ multiplex PCR, and its TCRdb copy is limited to in-frame clones, with some not included. Clonal size and the V and J genes are those of that table, whereas D and trimming came from the DNA. This sample has about 410,000 clones, with 86% found just once.

The source material was peripheral blood. The TCR was taken from a woman in her 30s with active or convalescent COVID-19. This chain links TRBV5-1 with TRBJ2-1; 11 bases fit TRBD2. The CDR3 region has the DNA TGCGCCAGCAGCTTAGTAGCGGGGGGGTTGTACAATGAGCAGTTCTTC. Its protein is CASSLVAGGLYNEQFF.